The rows below give T cell receptor beta chains drawn from one sample of a study of T cell changes during pregnancy in multiple sclerosis. The table came from immunoSEQ multiplex PCR; TCRdb's copy has only in-frame clones and leaves some out. The profile covers 80,000 to 100,000 clones, with roughly nine tenths appearing a single time and roughly 1.7% taken by the ten largest. Sequencing was performed on peripheral blood, taken after pregnancy. The receptor set was obtained from a female donor in good health, enrolled as a control in a pregnancy study. Each CDR3 is given without its conserved first and last residue.

V gene	J gene	CDR3 protein
TRBV27	TRBJ1-1	ASSLRGSGRETEAF
TRBV19	TRBJ1-2	ASHRRDYGYT
TRBV9	TRBJ2-7	ASSSGQGPFYEQY
TRBV29-1	TRBJ2-1	SVRAGASYNEQF
TRBV18	TRBJ1-3	ASSPPRVSSGNTIY
TRBV25-1	TRBJ2-3	ASSDGDTQY
TRBV6-6	TRBJ1-2	ASNLGEYGYT
TRBV9	TRBJ2-2	ASSVTGATGELF
TRBV7-9	TRBJ2-4	ASSSGTGSGD
TRBV7-2	TRBJ1-2	ASSSAFANYGYT
TRBV4-3	TRBJ2-5	ASSHGPGLKETQY
TRBV4-3	TRBJ1-5	ASSQGQGAEQPQH
TRBV28	TRBJ1-1	ASSRDRVNTEAF
TRBV29-1	TRBJ2-1	SVGAGGYNEQF
TRBV25-1	TRBJ1-3	ASSEWRGLSGNTIY
TRBV5-4	TRBJ2-5	ASSLAGDTEETQY
TRBV19	TRBJ2-7	ASSVTDRGEEQY
TRBV28	TRBJ1-1	ASTGFPEAF
TRBV19	TRBJ2-5	ASSNGRLATRETQY
TRBV10-2	TRBJ2-7	ASSDLLGTGGYEQY
TRBV4-1	TRBJ2-2	ASSQDRRLVTGELF
TRBV7-3	TRBJ2-1	ASSLRQGDEQF
TRBV18	TRBJ1-1	ASSPLGQAVNTEAF
TRBV9	TRBJ1-1	ASSPRQGDNTEAF
TRBV19	TRBJ1-2	ASRPSGRGYT
TRBV11-1	TRBJ2-1	ASSFAGTDYNEQF
TRBV7-3	TRBJ2-3	ASSSGGFDTQY
TRBV5-6	TRBJ1-2	ASSKLQVSFYGYT
TRBV5-1	TRBJ2-2	ASTEGGGELF
TRBV27	TRBJ1-4	ASRAGQGNEKLF
TRBV7-2	TRBJ2-3	ASSLAASGGLSTDTQY
TRBV6-5	TRBJ2-7	ASSYSGLEQY
TRBV4-2	TRBJ1-1	ASTPAGGQGLDTEAF
TRBV5-6	TRBJ2-1	ASSAAIRDFYNEQF
TRBV4-3	TRBJ2-7	ASSQALVTGRGYEQY
TRBV18	TRBJ2-7	ASSPGGNYEQY
TRBV5-4	TRBJ1-5	ASSFYSYSNQPQH
TRBV7-9	TRBJ2-1	ASSPRNEQF
TRBV4-1	TRBJ1-2	ASSQEGIRGGRYGYT
TRBV27	TRBJ2-3	ASSSQGLAGGLTDTQY
TRBV7-6	TRBJ1-3	ASSPKASGNTIY
TRBV7-2	TRBJ1-2	ASSLARTGRDGYT
TRBV6-4	TRBJ1-2	ASRPGQGGGYT
TRBV7-9	TRBJ2-1	ASGLAGGPGNEQF